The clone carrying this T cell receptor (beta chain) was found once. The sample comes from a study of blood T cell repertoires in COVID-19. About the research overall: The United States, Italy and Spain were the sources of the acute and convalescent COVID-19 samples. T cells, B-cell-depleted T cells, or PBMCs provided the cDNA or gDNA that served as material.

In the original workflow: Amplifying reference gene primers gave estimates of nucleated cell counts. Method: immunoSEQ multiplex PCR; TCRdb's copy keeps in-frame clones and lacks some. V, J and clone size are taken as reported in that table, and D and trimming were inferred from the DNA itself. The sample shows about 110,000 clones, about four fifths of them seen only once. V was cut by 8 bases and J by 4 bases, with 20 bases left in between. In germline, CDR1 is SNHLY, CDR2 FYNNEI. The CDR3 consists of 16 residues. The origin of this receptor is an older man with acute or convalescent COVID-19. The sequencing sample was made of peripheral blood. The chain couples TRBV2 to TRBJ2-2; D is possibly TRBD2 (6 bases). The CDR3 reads CASVSRDSGFTGELFF. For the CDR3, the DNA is TGTGCCAGCGTGTCCCGGGATAGCGGCTTCACCGGGGAGCTGTTTTTT. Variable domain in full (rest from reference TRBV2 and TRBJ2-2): EPEVTQTPSHQVTQMGQEVILRCVPISNHLYFYWYRQILGQKVEFLVSFYNNEISEKSEIFDDQFSVERPDGSNFTLKIRSTKLEDSAMYFCASVSRDSGFTGELFFGEGSRLTVL.